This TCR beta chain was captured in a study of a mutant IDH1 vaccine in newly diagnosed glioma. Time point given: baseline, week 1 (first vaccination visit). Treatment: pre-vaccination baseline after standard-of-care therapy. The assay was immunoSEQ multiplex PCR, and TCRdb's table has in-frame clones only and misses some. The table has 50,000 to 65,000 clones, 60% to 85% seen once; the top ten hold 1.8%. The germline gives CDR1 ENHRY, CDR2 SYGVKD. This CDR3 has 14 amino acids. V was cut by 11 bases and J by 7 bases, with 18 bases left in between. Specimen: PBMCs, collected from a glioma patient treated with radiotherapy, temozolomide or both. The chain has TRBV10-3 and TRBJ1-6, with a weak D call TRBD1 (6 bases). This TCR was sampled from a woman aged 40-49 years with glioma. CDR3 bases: TGTGCCGCCCGACGGGGGACATACAATTCACCCCTCCACTTT. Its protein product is CAARRGTYNSPLHF.